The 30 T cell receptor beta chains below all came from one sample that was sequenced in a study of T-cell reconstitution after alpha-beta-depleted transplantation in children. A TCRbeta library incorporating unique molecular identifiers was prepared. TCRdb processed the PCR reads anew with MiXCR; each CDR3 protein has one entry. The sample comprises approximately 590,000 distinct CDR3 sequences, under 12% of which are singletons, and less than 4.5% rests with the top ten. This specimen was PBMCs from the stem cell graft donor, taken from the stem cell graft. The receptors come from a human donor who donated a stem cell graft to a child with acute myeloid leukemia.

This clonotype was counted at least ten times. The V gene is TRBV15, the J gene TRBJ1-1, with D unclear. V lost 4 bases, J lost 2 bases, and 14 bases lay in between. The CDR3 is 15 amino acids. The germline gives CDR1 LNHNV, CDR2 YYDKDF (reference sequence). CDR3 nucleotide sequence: TGTGCCACCAGCATCGGACGTGCAGCTAACACTGAAGCTTTCTTT. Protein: CATSIGRAANTEAFF.

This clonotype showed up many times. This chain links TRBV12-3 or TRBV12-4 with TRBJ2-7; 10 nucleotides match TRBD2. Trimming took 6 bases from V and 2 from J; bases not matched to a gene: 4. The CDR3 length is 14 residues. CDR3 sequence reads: CASRTSGTPYEQYF. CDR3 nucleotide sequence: TGTGCCAGCAGAACTAGCGGGACCCCCTACGAGCAGTACTTC.

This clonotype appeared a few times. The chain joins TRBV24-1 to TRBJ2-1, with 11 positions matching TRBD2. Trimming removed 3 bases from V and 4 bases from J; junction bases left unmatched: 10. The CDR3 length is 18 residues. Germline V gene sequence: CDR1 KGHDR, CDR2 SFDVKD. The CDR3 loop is CATSDIAGGVRTYNEQFF. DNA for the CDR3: TGTGCCACCAGTGATATAGCGGGAGGGGTAAGAACTTACAATGAGCAGTTCTTC.

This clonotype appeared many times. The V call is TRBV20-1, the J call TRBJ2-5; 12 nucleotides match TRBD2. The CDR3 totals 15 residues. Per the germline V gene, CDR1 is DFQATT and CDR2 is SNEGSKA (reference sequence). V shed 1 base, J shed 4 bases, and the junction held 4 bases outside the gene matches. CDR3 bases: TGCAGTGCTAGAGTGCCTAGCGGGAGGGGAGAGACCCAGTACTTC. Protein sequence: CSARVPSGRGETQYF.

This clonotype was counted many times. The CDR3 reads CASSFGGAGGPGEQFF. CDR3 bases: TGTGCCAGCAGTTTCGGGGGAGCGGGAGGGCCGGGTGAGCAGTTCTTC. The rearrangement links TRBV12-3 or TRBV12-4 to TRBJ2-1; 10 bases map to TRBD2. CDR3 size: 16 residues. V lost 3 bases to trimming and J lost 9 bases; unmatched junction nucleotides: 11.

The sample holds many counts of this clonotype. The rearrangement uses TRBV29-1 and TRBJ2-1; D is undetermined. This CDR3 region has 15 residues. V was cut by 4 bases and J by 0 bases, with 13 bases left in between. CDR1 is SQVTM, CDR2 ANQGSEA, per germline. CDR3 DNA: TGCAGCGTTGGCCCGGCGGTGGACTCCTACAATGAGCAGTTCTTC. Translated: CSVGPAVDSYNEQFF.

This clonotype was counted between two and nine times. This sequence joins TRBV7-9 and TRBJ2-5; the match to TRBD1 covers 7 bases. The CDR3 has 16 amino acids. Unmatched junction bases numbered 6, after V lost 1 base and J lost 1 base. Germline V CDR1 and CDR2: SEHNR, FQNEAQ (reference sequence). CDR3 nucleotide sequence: TGTGCCAGCAGCTTAGAGGGGGCAGGGTTCCAAGAGACCCAGTACTTC. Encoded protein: CASSLEGAGFQETQYF. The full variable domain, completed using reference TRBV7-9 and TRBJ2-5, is DTGVSQNPRHKITKRGQNVTFRCDPISEHNRLYWYRQTLGQGPEFLTYFQNEAQLEKSRLLSDRFSAERPKGSFSTLEIQRTEQGDSAMYLCASSLEGAGFQETQYFGPGTRLLVL.

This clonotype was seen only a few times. The CDR3: CASSSSQGSSYNEQFF. The CDR3 bases are TGCGCCAGCAGCTCCTCACAGGGAAGCTCCTACAATGAGCAGTTCTTC. The chain employs TRBV5-1 and TRBJ2-1; TRBD1 is a possible D gene (6 bases). Trimming stripped 3 bases from V and 0 bases from J, with 13 bases between. The length of the CDR3 is 16 residues. Per germline, CDR1 SGHRS and CDR2 YFSETQ.

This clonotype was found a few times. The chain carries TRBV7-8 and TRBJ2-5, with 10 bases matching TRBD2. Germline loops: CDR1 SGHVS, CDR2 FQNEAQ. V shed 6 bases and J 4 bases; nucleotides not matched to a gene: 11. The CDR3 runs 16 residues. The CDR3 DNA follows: TGTGCCAGCAGTCTTCCTCGTAGCGGGAGGTCAGAGACCCAGTACTTC. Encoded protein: CASSLPRSGRSETQYF.

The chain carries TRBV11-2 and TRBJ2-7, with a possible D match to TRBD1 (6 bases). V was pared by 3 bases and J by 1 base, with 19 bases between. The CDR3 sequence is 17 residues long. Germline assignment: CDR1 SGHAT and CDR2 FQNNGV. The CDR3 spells CASSFLVPGHGSYEQYF. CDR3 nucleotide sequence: TGTGCCAGCAGCTTCCTAGTCCCGGGACATGGATCCTACGAGCAGTACTTC. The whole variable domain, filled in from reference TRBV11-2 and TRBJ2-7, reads EAGVAQSPRYKIIEKRQSVAFWCNPISGHATLYWYQQILGQGPKLLIQFQNNGVVDDSQLPKDRFSAERLKGVDSTLKIQPAKLEDSAVYLCASSFLVPGHGSYEQYFGPGTRLTVT.

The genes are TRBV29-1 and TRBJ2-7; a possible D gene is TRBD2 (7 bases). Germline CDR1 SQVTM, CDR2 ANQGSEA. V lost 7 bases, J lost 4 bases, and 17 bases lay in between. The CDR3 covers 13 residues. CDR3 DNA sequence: TGCAGCGCCGCCGGGGGGAGGGGGTACGAGCAGTACTTC. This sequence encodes CSAAGGRGYEQYF.

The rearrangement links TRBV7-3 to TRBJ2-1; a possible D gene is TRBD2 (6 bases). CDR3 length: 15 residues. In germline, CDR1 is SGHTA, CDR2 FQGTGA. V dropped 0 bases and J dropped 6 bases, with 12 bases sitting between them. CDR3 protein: CASSLTLGRGNEQFF. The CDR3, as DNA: TGTGCCAGCAGCTTAACGTTGGGGCGGGGCAATGAGCAGTTCTTC.

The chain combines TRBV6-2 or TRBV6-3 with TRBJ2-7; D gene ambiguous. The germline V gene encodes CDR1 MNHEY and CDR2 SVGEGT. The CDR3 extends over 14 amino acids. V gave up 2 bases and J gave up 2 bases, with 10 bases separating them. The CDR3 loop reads CASSYVVGTYEQYF. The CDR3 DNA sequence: TGTGCCAGCAGTTACGTCGTCGGCACCTACGAGCAGTACTTC.

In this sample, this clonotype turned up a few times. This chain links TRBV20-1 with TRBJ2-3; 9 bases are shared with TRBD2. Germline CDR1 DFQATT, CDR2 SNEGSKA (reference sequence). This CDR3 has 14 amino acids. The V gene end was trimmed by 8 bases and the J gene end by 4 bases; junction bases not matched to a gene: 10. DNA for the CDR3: TGCAGTCCCAGGGTTAGCGGGAGCGCAGATACGCAGTATTTT. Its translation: CSPRVSGSADTQYF.

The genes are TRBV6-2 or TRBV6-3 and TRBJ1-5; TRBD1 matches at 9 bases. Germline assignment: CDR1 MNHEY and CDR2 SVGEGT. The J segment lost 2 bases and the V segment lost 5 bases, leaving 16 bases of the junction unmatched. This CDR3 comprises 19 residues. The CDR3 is CASSRLTRTGERGNQPQHF. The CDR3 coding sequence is TGTGCCAGCAGTCGTCTAACCCGGACAGGGGAGCGGGGCAATCAGCCCCAGCATTTT.

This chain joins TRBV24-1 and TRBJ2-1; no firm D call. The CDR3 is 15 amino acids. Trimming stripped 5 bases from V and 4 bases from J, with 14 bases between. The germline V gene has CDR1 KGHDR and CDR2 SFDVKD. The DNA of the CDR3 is TGTGCCACCAGTGGTGTCGGAGACTTTTACAATGAGCAGTTCTTC. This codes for CATSGVGDFYNEQFF.

In nucleotides, the CDR3 is TGTGCCAGCTCACCTGGACCTAAAAACATTCAGTACTTC. Protein product: CASSPGPKNIQYF. The chain has TRBV18 and TRBJ2-4; D remains unclear. The CDR3 has 13 amino acids. V gave up 3 bases and J gave up 4 bases, with 7 bases separating them. Germline assignment: CDR1 KGHSH and CDR2 LQKENI.

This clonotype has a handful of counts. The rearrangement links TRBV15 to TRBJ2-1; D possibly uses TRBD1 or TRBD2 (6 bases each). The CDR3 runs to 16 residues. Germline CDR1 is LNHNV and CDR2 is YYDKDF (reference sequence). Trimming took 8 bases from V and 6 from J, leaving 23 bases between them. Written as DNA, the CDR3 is TGTGCCACCCATGGGGGATCGGGACAAGCGGGCAATGAGCAGTTCTTC. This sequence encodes CATHGGSGQAGNEQFF. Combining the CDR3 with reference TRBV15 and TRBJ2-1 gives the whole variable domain DAMVIQNPRYQVTQFGKPVTLSCSQTLNHNVMYWYQQKSSQAPKLLFHYYDKDFNNEADTPDNFQSRRPNTSFCFLDIRSPGLGDTAMYLCATHGGSGQAGNEQFFGPGTRLTVL.

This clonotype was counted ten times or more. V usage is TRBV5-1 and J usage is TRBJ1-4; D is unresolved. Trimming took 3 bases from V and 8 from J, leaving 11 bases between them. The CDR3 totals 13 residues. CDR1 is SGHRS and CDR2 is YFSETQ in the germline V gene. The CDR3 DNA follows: TGCGCCAGCAGCTCCTCGAGGTCCGAAAAACTGTTTTTT. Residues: CASSSSRSEKLFF.

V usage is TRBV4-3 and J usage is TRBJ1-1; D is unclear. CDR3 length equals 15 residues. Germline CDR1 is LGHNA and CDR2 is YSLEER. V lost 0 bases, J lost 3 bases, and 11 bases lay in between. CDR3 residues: CASSQEVYKHTEAFF. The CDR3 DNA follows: TGCGCCAGCAGCCAAGAAGTTTACAAGCACACTGAAGCTTTCTTT.

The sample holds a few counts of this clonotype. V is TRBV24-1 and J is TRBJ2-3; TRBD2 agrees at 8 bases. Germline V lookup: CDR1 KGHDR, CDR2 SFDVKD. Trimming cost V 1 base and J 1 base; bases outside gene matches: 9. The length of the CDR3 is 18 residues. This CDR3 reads CATSDFTPFGRGTDTQYF. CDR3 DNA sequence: TGTGCCACCAGTGATTTTACCCCCTTCGGGAGGGGCACAGATACGCAGTATTTT.

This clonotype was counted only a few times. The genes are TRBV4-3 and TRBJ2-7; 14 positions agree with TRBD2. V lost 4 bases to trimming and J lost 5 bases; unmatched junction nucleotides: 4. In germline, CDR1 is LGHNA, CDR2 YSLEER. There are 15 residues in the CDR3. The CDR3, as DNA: TGCGCCAGCAGCCCGACTAGCGGGAGGGGCGACGAGCAGTACTTC. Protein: CASSPTSGRGDEQYF.

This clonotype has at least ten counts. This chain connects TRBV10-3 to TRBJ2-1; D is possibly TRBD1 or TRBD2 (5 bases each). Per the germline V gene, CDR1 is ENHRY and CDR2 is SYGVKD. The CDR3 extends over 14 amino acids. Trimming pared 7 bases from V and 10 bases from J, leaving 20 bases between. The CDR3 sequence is CAIKGTDNWFEQFF. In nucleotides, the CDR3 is TGTGCCATCAAAGGGACGGACAACTGGTTCGAGCAGTTCTTC.

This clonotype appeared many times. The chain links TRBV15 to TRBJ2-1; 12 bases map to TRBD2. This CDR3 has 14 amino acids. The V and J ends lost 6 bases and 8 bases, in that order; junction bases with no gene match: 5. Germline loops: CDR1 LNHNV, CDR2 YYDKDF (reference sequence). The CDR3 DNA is TGTGCCACCAGACGACTAGCGGGAGCGTATGAGCAGTTCTTC. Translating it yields CATRRLAGAYEQFF.

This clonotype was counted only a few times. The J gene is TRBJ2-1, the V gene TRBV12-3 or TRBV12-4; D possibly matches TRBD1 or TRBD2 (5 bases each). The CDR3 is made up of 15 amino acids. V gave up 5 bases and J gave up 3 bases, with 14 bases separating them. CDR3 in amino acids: CASSAAGTVYNEQFF. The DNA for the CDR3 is TGTGCCAGCAGTGCTGCCGGGACGGTCTACAATGAGCAGTTCTTC.

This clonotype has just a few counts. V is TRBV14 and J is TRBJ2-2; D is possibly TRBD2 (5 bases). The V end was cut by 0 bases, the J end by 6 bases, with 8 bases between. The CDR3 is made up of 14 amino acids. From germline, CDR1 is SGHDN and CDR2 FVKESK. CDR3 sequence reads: CASSQDVGAGELFF. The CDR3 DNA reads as TGTGCCAGCAGCCAAGATGTGGGAGCCGGGGAGCTGTTTTTT.

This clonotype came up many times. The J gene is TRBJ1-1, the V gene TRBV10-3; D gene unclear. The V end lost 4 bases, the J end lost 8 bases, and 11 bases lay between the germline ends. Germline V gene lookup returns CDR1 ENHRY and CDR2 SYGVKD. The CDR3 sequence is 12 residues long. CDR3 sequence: CAISGISLEAFF. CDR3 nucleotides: TGTGCCATCAGTGGGATTTCATTAGAAGCTTTCTTT.

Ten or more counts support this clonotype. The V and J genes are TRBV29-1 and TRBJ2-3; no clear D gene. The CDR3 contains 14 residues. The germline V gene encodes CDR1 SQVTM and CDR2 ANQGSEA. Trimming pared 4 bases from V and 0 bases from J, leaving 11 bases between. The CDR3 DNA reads TGCAGCGTTGTAGTAGGAACTAGCACAGATACGCAGTATTTT. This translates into CSVVVGTSTDTQYF.

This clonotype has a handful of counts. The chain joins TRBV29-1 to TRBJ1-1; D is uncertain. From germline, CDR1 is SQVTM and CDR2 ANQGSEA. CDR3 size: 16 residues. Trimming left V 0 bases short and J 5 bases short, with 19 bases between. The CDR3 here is CSVEDLRGLRSTEAFF. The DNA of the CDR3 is TGCAGCGTTGAAGATCTTCGTGGACTCAGGTCAACTGAAGCTTTCTTT.

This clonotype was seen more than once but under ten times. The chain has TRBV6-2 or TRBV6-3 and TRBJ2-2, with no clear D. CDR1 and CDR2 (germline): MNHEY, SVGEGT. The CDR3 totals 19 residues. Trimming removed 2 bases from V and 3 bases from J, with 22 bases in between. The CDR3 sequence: CASSYGPPGPLQDTGELFF. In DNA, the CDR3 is TGTGCCAGCAGTTACGGGCCACCGGGCCCCCTTCAGGACACCGGGGAGCTGTTTTTT.